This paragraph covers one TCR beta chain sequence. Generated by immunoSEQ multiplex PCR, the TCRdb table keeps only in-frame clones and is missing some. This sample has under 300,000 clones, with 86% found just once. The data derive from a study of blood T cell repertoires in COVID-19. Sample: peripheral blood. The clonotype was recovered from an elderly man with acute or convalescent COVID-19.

The CDR3 sequence: CASSETLGYTEAFF. CDR3 nucleotides: TGTGCCAGCAGTGAGACACTGGGTTACACTGAAGCTTTCTTT. The V and J genes are TRBV25-1 and TRBJ1-1, with no clear D. The CDR3 totals 14 residues. Trimming left V 3 bases short and J 3 bases short, with 11 bases between. Germline V lookup: CDR1 MGHDK, CDR2 SYGVNS.